This T cell receptor (beta chain) was retrieved from a study of blood T cells in healthy people across ages. On the study more broadly: When template switching was applied, about one barcoded beta molecule was captured per two T cells.

Through a sample-barcoded 5' primer and a J-beta primer mix, a second PCR was run for about 6 to 11 cycles. TCRdb processed the 5' RACE reads anew with MiXCR; each CDR3 protein has one entry. This repertoire shows around 970,000 distinct CDR3 sequences, roughly 51% found once; its top ten account for roughly a fifth. Study-level results: The diversity estimates, figures obtained from one million T cells, were considered underestimates. No one knew whether donors had CMV, which possibly confounded expanded clonotype changes.

From germline, CDR1 is SQVTM and CDR2 ANQGSEA. The V and J ends lost 7 bases and 0 bases respectively, with 13 bases between them. The CDR3 has 14 residues. Points on this clonotype: Its antigen is currently unknown.

The sample consisted of blood. The rearrangement uses TRBV29-1 and TRBJ2-1, with a weak D call TRBD1 (5 bases). The clonotype was recovered from a woman in her fifties or sixties in good health. CDR3 DNA: TGCAGCGACCCGGACATTCGCTCCTACAATGAGCAGTTCTTC. The encoded protein is CSDPDIRSYNEQFF.